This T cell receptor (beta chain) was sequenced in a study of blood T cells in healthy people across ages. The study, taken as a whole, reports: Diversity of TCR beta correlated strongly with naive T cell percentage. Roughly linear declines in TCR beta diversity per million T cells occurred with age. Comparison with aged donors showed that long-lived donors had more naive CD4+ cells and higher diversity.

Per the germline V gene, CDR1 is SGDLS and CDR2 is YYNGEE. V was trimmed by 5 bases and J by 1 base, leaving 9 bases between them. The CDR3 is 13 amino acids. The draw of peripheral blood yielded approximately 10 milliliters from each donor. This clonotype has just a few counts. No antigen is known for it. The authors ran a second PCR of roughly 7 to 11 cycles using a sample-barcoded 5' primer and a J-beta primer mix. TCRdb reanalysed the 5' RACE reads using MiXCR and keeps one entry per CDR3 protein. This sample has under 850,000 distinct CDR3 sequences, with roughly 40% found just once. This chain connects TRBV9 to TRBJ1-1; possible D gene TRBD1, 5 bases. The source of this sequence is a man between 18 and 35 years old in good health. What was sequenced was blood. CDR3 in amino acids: CASRTQGNTEAFF. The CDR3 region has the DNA TGTGCCAGCAGGACTCAGGGGAACACTGAAGCTTTCTTT.